The 16 T cell receptor beta chains in this list originate from one sample, sequenced in a study of TIL therapy for anti-PD-1-resistant metastatic lung cancer. Sequencing used immunoSEQ v3. The table came from immunoSEQ multiplex PCR; TCRdb's copy has only in-frame clones and leaves some out. The top ten hold just under 3% of the sample, which has more than 55,000 clones, 75% to 90% seen once. Time point here: pre-treatment sample, taken before nivolumab and TIL therapy. The sequences come from blood, collected at baseline. The receptors shown here come from a person aged 25-85 years with non-small cell lung cancer.

This chain connects TRBV11-2 to TRBJ2-3; D may be TRBD2 (5 bases). The ends were cut back, 2 bases at V and 1 base at J, with 10 bases in the middle. CDR1 is SGHAT, CDR2 FQNNGV, per germline. The CDR3 consists of 15 residues. CDR3 sequence (DNA): TGTGCCAGCAGCTTAAGGCGGGTTGGCACAGATACGCAGTATTTT. It codes for CASSLRRVGTDTQYF.

The rearrangement uses TRBV7-2 and TRBJ2-1; perhaps D is TRBD1 or TRBD2 (6 bases each). The CDR3 covers 15 residues. Germline CDR1 SGHTA, CDR2 FQGNSA. V was cut by 1 base and J by 7 bases, with 14 bases left in between. Here the CDR3 DNA reads TGTGCCAGCAGCTTAGACAGGGCCCGGGGGAATGAGCAGTTCTTC. This encodes CASSLDRARGNEQFF.

The V call is TRBV30, the J call TRBJ1-1; D not certain. This CDR3 has 15 residues. V lost 3 bases to trimming and J lost 0 bases, with 14 bases between them. CDR1 and CDR2 (germline): GTSNPN, SVGIG (reference sequence). This CDR3 reads CAWSSPSNMNTEAFF. In DNA form, the CDR3 reads TGTGCCTGGAGCTCCCCTAGCAACATGAACACTGAAGCTTTCTTT.

The rearrangement joins TRBV7-2 to TRBJ2-3; D is ambiguous. Germline V gene lookup returns CDR1 SGHTA and CDR2 FQGNSA. V lost 3 bases, J lost 2 bases, and 6 bases lay in between. The CDR3 is 13 amino acids. CDR3 region: CASSFTFTDTQYF. The CDR3, as DNA: TGTGCCAGCAGCTTCACGTTCACAGATACGCAGTATTTT.

V usage is TRBV3-1 (or the pseudogene TRBV3-2) and J usage is TRBJ2-4; TRBD2 is a possible D gene (6 bases). Trimming took 1 base from V and 11 from J, leaving 9 bases between them. Germline loops: CDR1 LGHDT, CDR2 YNNKEL (reference sequence). CDR3 length equals 12 residues. CDR3 residues: CASSQGGLLQYF. CDR3 coding DNA: TGTGCCAGCAGCCAAGGTGGACTACTTCAGTACTTC.

The chain is built from TRBV7-2 and TRBJ2-5; D is perhaps TRBD2 (6 bases). Germline CDR1 is SGHTA and CDR2 is FQGNSA. V was cut by 4 bases and J by 3 bases, with 9 bases left in between. The CDR3 contains 13 residues. The CDR3 bases are TGTGCCAGCAGCTCAACGGGAGAAGAGACCCAGTACTTC. As protein: CASSSTGEETQYF.

This clone was observed once. CDR3 residues: CASSWDRAYEQYF. The CDR3 nucleotides read TGCGCCAGCAGCTGGGACAGAGCCTACGAGCAGTACTTC. The rearrangement joins TRBV5-1 to TRBJ2-7, with 7 bases matching TRBD1. The CDR3 is made up of 13 amino acids. V shed 3 bases and J 2 bases; nucleotides not matched to a gene: 2. Germline CDR1 reads SGHRS; CDR2 reads YFSETQ.

The genes are TRBV15 and TRBJ2-7; 8 bases agree with TRBD1. With 1 base clipped from V and 3 bases from J, the junction kept 5 bases outside the gene matches. The germline V gene encodes CDR1 LNHNV and CDR2 YYDKDF (reference sequence). This CDR3 contains 15 residues. Here the CDR3 DNA reads TGTGCCACCAGCAGAGGGATTGGGACAGGCTACGAGCAGTACTTC. Protein product: CATSRGIGTGYEQYF.

The chain is built from TRBV11-2 and TRBJ2-7; 12 bases align to TRBD2. Germline-derived CDR1 and CDR2 are SGHAT and FQNNGV. V dropped 5 bases and J dropped 4; count of bases not matched to a gene: 6. The CDR3 length is 15 residues. CDR3 amino acids: CASSQTSGGIYEQYF. DNA for the CDR3: TGTGCCAGCAGCCAGACTAGCGGGGGAATATACGAGCAGTACTTC.

As to this clone: Different DNA sequences within this sample yield the same CDR3. J is TRBJ2-5 and V is TRBV7-2; the D is unclear. Germline V lookup: CDR1 SGHTA, CDR2 FQGNSA. This CDR3 contains 11 residues. The ends were cut back, 5 bases at V and 3 bases at J, with 4 bases in the middle. In DNA form, the CDR3 reads TGTGCCAGCAGCCTAAAAGAGACCCAGTACTTC. Encoded protein: CASSLKETQYF. The full variable domain, completed using reference TRBV7-2 and TRBJ2-5, is GAGVSQSPSNKVTEKGKDVELRCDPISGHTALYWYRQSLGQGLEFLIYFQGNSAPDKSGLPSDRFSAERTGGSVSTLTIQRTQQEDSAVYLCASSLKETQYFGPGTRLLVL.

The V and J genes are TRBV27 and TRBJ2-5; 11 bases are shared with TRBD2. Germline assignment: CDR1 MNHEY and CDR2 SMNVEV (reference sequence). The CDR3 has 14 residues. The ends lost 4 bases at V and 7 bases at J; junction bases unmatched: 5. Written as DNA, the CDR3 is TGTGCCAGCAGTTCTTTTAGCGGGAGGGCGACCCAGTACTTC. Translation gives CASSSFSGRATQYF.

The chain has TRBV3-1 (or the pseudogene TRBV3-2) and TRBJ1-1; D is perhaps TRBD1 (5 bases). V lost 6 bases, J lost 5 bases, and 13 bases lay in between. Germline lookup yields CDR1 LGHDT and CDR2 YNNKEL (reference sequence). The CDR3 consists of 13 residues. The DNA for the CDR3 is TGTGCCAGCAGTGGGGGGGATAGGACTGAAGCTTTCTTT. Translating gives CASSGGDRTEAFF.

The chain has TRBV3-1 (or the pseudogene TRBV3-2) and TRBJ2-2, with 7 bases fitting TRBD1. The CDR3 has 16 amino acids. After removal of 4 bases from V and 0 bases from J, the junction contained 5 bases not matched to a gene. The V gene's germline CDR1 is LGHDT and CDR2 YNNKEL (reference sequence). The CDR3 nucleotides are TGTGCCAGCAGCCCTTGGGGACAGTCGAACACCGGGGAGCTGTTTTTT. This codes for CASSPWGQSNTGELFF.

The gene calls are TRBV15 and TRBJ1-2; possible D gene TRBD1, 6 bases. The ends were cut back, 8 bases at V and 4 bases at J, with 20 bases in the middle. Germline loops: CDR1 LNHNV, CDR2 YYDKDF (reference sequence). The CDR3 spans 15 residues. CDR3 sequence (DNA): TGTGCCACCGGACAGTCTGAGGGCCTGGGCTATGGCTACACCTTC. Protein sequence: CATGQSEGLGYGYTF.

The genes are TRBV5-1 and TRBJ2-2, with D unresolved. CDR1 and CDR2 from the germline V gene are SGHRS and YFSETQ. V gave up 0 bases and J gave up 4 bases, with 7 bases separating them. The CDR3 contains 14 residues. The CDR3 coding sequence is TGCGCCAGCAGCTTGGAGGGCGTCACCGGGGAGCTGTTTTTT. Encoded protein: CASSLEGVTGELFF.

The chain recombines TRBV5-5 with TRBJ2-3; D is perhaps TRBD2 (7 bases). This CDR3 is 16 amino acids long. V lost 4 bases, J lost 3 bases, and 18 bases lay in between. Germline CDR1 is SGHKS and CDR2 is YYEKEE (reference sequence). The CDR3 reads CASSLLEGGGTDTQYF. DNA for the CDR3: TGTGCCAGCAGCCTTCTGGAAGGGGGGGGAACAGATACGCAGTATTTT.